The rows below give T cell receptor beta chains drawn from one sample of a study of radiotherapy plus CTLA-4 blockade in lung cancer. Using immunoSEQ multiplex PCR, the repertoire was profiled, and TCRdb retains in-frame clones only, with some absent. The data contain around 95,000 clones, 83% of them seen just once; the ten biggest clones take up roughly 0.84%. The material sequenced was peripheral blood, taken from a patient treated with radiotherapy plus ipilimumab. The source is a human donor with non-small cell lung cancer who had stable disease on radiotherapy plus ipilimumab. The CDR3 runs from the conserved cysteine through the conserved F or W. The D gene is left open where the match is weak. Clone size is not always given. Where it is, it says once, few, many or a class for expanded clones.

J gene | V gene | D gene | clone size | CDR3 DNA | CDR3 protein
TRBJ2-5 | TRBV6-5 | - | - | TGTGCCAGCAGGATACATGACACGGAGACCCAGTACTTC | CASRIHDTETQYF
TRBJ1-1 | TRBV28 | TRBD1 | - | TGTGCCAGCCAAGGGGGCGGCTATGAGGACACTGAAGCTTTCTTT | CASQGGGYEDTEAFF
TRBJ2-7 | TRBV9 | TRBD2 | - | TGTGCCAGCAGCGTAGGACCCACTAGCGGTACCTACGAGCAGTACTTC | CASSVGPTSGTYEQYF
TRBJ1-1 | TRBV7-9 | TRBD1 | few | TGTGCCAGCAGCTTACAGGGGACAGGGGGCGCGGGCACTGAAGCTTTCTTT | CASSLQGTGGAGTEAFF
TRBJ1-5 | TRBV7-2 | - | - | TGTGCCAGCAGCCGCGGTGGGGGTATGGAATATGGCAATCAGCCCCAGCATTTT | CASSRGGGMEYGNQPQHF
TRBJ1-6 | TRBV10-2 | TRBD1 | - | TGCGCCAGCACCCGGGACAGCTATTCACCCCTCCACTTT | CASTRDSYSPLHF
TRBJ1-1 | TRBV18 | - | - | TGTGCCAGCTCACCCTTCGCCAGGGCGAACACTGAAGCTTTCTTT | CASSPFARANTEAFF
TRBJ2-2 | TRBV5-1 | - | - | TGCGCCAGCAGCTTGGGCGACACCGGGGAGCTGTTTTTT | CASSLGDTGELFF
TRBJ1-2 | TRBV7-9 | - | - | TGTGCCAGCAGCTTAAAACAAAAGGGCTACACCTTC | CASSLKQKGYTF
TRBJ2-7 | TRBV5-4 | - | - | TGTGCCAGCAGCGGGGGCCTACTCGGTGAGCAGTACTTC | CASSGGLLGEQYF
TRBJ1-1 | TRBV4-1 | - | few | TGCGCCAGCAGCCAAGAACGCCCTAGGAACACTGAAGCTTTCTTT | CASSQERPRNTEAFF
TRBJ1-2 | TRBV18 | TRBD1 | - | TGTGCCAGCTCACCGGGACAGCTCGCTGGCTACACCTTC | CASSPGQLAGYTF
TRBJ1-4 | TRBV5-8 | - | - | TGTGCCAGCAGCTTGGAAGTCCGGGGCGGGAATGAAAAACTGTTTTTT | CASSLEVRGGNEKLFF
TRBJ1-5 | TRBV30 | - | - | TGTGCCTGGAGCACCGCGGGGGAACAGCCCCAGCATTTT | CAWSTAGEQPQHF
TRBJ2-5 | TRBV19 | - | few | TGTGCCAGTAGTAGGGAGACCCAGTACTTC | CASSRETQYF
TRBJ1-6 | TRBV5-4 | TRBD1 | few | TGTGCCAGCAGCCGCACCCAGGGGGTGGATTCACCCCTCCACTTT | CASSRTQGVDSPLHF
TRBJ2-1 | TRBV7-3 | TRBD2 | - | TGTGCCAGCAGCAGCCCCGGACTAGCCGATGAGCAGTTCTTC | CASSSPGLADEQFF
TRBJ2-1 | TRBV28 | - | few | TGTGCCAGCTTAAGCGGTAGCTCCTACAATGAGCAGTTCTTC | CASLSGSSYNEQFF
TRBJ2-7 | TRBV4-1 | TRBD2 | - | TGCGCCAGCAGCCAGACTAGCGGGGGGGGCTACGAGCAGTACTTC | CASSQTSGGGYEQYF
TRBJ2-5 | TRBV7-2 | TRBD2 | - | TGTGCCAGCAGCTCTAGCGGGGGGACCCAGTACTTC | CASSSSGGTQYF
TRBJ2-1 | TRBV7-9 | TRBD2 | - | TGTGCCAGCAGCCCAACTAGCGGTAGTTACAATGAGCAGTTCTTC | CASSPTSGSYNEQFF
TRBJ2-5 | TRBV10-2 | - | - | TGCGCCAGCAGTGAGTCGGTGGGGTCCCAGTACTTC | CASSESVGSQYF
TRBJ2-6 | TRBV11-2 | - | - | TGTGCCAGCACCCCACAAAGGGCTGGGGCCAACGTCCTGACTTTC | CASTPQRAGANVLTF
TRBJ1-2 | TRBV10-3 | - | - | TGTGCCATCAGTGAGTCAGATTACTATGGCTACACCTTC | CAISESDYYGYTF
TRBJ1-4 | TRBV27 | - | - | TGTGCCAGCAGTCCCAACTTAGGGTCCAATGAAAAACTGTTTTTT | CASSPNLGSNEKLFF
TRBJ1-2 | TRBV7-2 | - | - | TGTGCCAGCAGCCCCCCTGTCCAGATTCTTCTACAGGGCTACTATGGCTACACCTTC | CASSPPVQILLQGYYGYTF
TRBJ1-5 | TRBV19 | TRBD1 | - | TGTGCCAGTAGTTCTGGGACAGGGGGAAGTGAAAGCAATCAGCCCCAGCATTTT | CASSSGTGGSESNQPQHF
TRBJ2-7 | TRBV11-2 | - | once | TGTGCCAGCAGCTTAAGGCAGTCCTACGAGCAGTACTTC | CASSLRQSYEQYF
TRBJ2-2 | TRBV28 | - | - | TGTGCCAGCAGTGGGGACACCGGGGAGCTGTTTTTT | CASSGDTGELFF
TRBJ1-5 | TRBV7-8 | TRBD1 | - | TGTGCCAGCAGCTTAGGTAAAACCGGGACAGTTTCGGGTCAGCCCCAGCATTTT | CASSLGKTGTVSGQPQHF
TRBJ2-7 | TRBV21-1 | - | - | TGTGCCAGCAGCAAAGTAGGCGGGAGGGCCGACGAGCAGTACTTC | CASSKVGGRADEQYF
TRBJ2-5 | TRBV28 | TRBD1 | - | TGTGCCAGCAGTTCCCTAGGGACAGGGGGAGAGACCCAGTACTTC | CASSSLGTGGETQYF
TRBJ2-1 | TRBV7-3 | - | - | TGTGCCAGCAGCTTAAGACTGAACTACAATGAGCAGTTCTTC | CASSLRLNYNEQFF
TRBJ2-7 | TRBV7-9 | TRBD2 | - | TGTGCCAGCAGCTCTCCCTGGGGGGAGCGGGGAGCCTACGAGCAGTACTTC | CASSSPWGERGAYEQYF
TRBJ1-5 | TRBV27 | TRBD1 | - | TGTGCCAGCAGTTTATCGAGGCAGGGGGGGAGTCAGCCCCAGCATTTT | CASSLSRQGGSQPQHF
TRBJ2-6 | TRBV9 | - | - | TGTGCCAGCAGCGTAGTAGGGGCCAACGTCCTGACTTTC | CASSVVGANVLTF